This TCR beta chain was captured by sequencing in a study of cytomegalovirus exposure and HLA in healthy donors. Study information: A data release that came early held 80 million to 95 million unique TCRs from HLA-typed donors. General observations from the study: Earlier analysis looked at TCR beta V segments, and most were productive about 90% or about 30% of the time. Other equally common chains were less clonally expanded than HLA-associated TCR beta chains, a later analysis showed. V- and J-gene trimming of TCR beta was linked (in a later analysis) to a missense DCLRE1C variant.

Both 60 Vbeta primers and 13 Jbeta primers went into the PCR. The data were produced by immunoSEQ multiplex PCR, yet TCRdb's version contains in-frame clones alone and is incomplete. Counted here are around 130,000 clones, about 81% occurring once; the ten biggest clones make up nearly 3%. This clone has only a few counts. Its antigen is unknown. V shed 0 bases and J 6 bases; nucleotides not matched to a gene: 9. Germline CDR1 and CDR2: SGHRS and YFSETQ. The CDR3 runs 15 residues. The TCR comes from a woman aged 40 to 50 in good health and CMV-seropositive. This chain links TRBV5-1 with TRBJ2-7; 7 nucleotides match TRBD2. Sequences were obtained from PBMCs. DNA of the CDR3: TGCGCCAGCAGCTTGGACACGGGAGGTTTTGCCGAGCAGTACTTC. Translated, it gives CASSLDTGGFAEQYF. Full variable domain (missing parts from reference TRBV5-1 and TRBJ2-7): KAGVTQTPRYLIKTRGQQVTLSCSPISGHRSVSWYQQTPGQGLQFLFEYFSETQRNKGNFPGRFSGRQFSNSRSEMNVSTLELGDSALYLCASSLDTGGFAEQYFGPGTRLTVT.